This passage covers 7 T cell receptor beta chains from one sample sequenced in a study of shared clonotypes between healthy human individuals. Clones were read by immunoSEQ multiplex PCR, and TCRdb kept only the in-frame ones, dropping some. The sample consists of about 600,000 clones, just under 97% of them appearing once. Cells designated naive CD8 were CD45RO-negative and were positively selected for CCR7, with terminally differentiated effector memory CD45RA+ cells excluded. The sequenced sample consisted of naive CD8+ T cells sorted from blood. The receptors stem from a woman aged 25 to 39 in good health.

V usage is TRBV7-8 and J usage is TRBJ2-5, with 9 positions matching TRBD2. The germline CDR1 and CDR2 sequences are SGHVS and FQNEAQ. V lost 5 bases to trimming and J lost 4 bases; unmatched junction nucleotides: 17. The CDR3 runs to 18 residues. The CDR3 is CASSLLRIAGDLGETQYF. For the CDR3, the DNA is TGTGCCAGCAGCCTCCTGAGGATAGCGGGAGACCTAGGAGAGACCCAGTACTTC.

The V gene is TRBV4-2, the J gene TRBJ2-1; TRBD2 agrees at 12 bases. V lost 3 bases to trimming and J lost 6 bases; unmatched junction nucleotides: 6. This CDR3 region has 16 residues. The germline gives CDR1 LGHNA, CDR2 YNFKEQ. Here the CDR3 DNA reads TGTGCCAGCAGCCACTCCGGACTAGCGGGATTCAATGAGCAGTTCTTC. Protein sequence: CASSHSGLAGFNEQFF.

The V and J genes are TRBV4-1 and TRBJ2-7; D possibly corresponds to TRBD1 (6 bases). Germline V lookup: CDR1 MGHRA, CDR2 YSYEKL. There are 15 residues in the CDR3. V was trimmed by 4 bases and J by 2 bases, leaving 15 bases between them. CDR3 protein: CASSLPGTSPYEQYF. CDR3 nucleotide sequence: TGCGCCAGCAGCCTTCCCGGGACATCCCCCTACGAGCAGTACTTC.

A note on this clone: A read error may produce the germline difference seen at one junction end. The chain is built from TRBV6-5 and TRBJ2-5; no clear D gene. The CDR3 spans 14 residues. Germline CDR1 and CDR2: MNHEY and SVGAGI. CDR3 loop: CASSDSLNKETQYF. The CDR3 DNA sequence: TGTGCCAGCAGTGACTCCCTTAATAAAGAGACCCAGTACTTC.

The V and J genes are TRBV4-1 and TRBJ1-5, with 8 bases lining up with TRBD1. V gave up 4 bases and J gave up 4 bases; unmatched junction bases: 6. The CDR3 loop spans 15 amino acids. The V gene's germline CDR1 is MGHRA and CDR2 YSYEKL. The CDR3 reads CASSPGTGGNQPQHF. For the CDR3, the DNA is TGCGCCAGCAGCCCAGGGACAGGAGGGAATCAGCCCCAGCATTTT.

The V gene is TRBV30, the J gene TRBJ1-1; the D gene is possibly TRBD1 (5 bases). CDR1 is GTSNPN and CDR2 is SVGIG in the germline V gene (reference sequence). The CDR3 covers 15 residues. The V and J ends lost 3 bases and 0 bases respectively, with 14 bases between them. This CDR3 is CAWREMGRLNTEAFF. The DNA for the CDR3 is TGTGCCTGGAGAGAGATGGGACGCCTGAACACTGAAGCTTTCTTT.

The rearrangement joins TRBV5-1 to TRBJ1-2; no reliable D call. This CDR3 region has 13 residues. Deletions cut 1 base from V and 3 bases from J, with 7 bases between. Germline CDR1 SGHRS, CDR2 YFSETQ. In DNA, the CDR3 is TGCGCCAGCAGCTTGTCTAGGGACTATGGCTACACCTTC. It yields the protein CASSLSRDYGYTF.